The text below deals with one T cell receptor (beta chain). Authors' methods: From reference gene primer amplification, estimates of nucleated cell counts were derived. Data came from immunoSEQ multiplex PCR; TCRdb stores just in-frame clones and leaves some out. D and trimming come from the DNA, and the V and J calls and clone size come from that table. The table includes 200,000 to 250,000 clones, almost 90% detected once. The data stem from a study of blood T cell repertoires in COVID-19. Study details: Researchers got acute and convalescent COVID-19 samples from the United States, Italy and Spain. Nucleic acid was either cDNA or gDNA, and it came from T cells, B-cell-depleted T cells, or PBMCs.

V shed 4 bases and J 3 bases; nucleotides not matched to a gene: 2. The CDR3 consists of 15 residues. Per germline, CDR1 SGDLS and CDR2 YYNGEE. The chain links TRBV9 to TRBJ2-3; 13 bases agree with TRBD2. This TCR derives from a woman between 55 and 75 years old with acute or convalescent COVID-19. Sequenced input: peripheral blood. CDR3 sequence (DNA): TGTGCCAGCAGCAAGACTAGCGGGGGGACAGATACGCAGTATTTT. Protein: CASSKTSGGTDTQYF.